This passage covers 32 T cell receptor beta chains from one sample sequenced in a study of OX40 agonist ivuxolimab in advanced cancers. The assay was immunoSEQ multiplex PCR, and TCRdb's table has in-frame clones only and misses some. Of over 90,000 clones listed, just over 85% are singletons. Sample: CD4+ or CD8+ T cells sorted from blood, taken in a trial of the OX40 agonist ivuxolimab. Receptors originate from an adult with an advanced solid tumor such as melanoma, head and neck, liver or kidney cancer.

This sequence joins TRBV5-1 and TRBJ2-2; the match to TRBD2 covers 10 bases. There are 16 residues in the CDR3. V dropped 4 bases and J dropped 1; count of bases not matched to a gene: 4. Germline CDR1 and CDR2: SGHRS and YFSETQ. CDR3: CASSERTSGNTGELFF. DNA of the CDR3: TGCGCCAGCAGCGAGCGGACTAGCGGGAACACCGGGGAGCTGTTTTTT.

The rearrangement joins TRBV7-2 to TRBJ2-1; 8 bases fit TRBD1. With V trimmed by 3 bases and J by 5 bases, 3 bases remained unmatched. Germline CDR1 is SGHTA and CDR2 is FQGNSA. This CDR3 has 14 amino acids. DNA for the CDR3: TGTGCCAGCAGCTTGTCGGGACAGGACAATGAGCAGTTCTTC. Encoded protein: CASSLSGQDNEQFF.

The chain carries TRBV7-9 and TRBJ2-2; D is ambiguous. The CDR3 loop spans 14 amino acids. V dropped 10 bases and J dropped 0 bases, with 12 bases sitting between them. Germline loops: CDR1 SEHNR, CDR2 FQNEAQ (reference sequence). This CDR3 reads CATTRRANTGELFF. The CDR3 nucleotides read TGTGCCACCACCCGTCGCGCGAACACCGGGGAGCTGTTTTTT.

The J gene is TRBJ1-2, the V gene TRBV6-5, with D uncertain. The CDR3 totals 13 residues. Per the germline V gene, CDR1 is MNHEY and CDR2 is SVGAGI. The V end lost 5 bases, the J end lost 7 bases, and 14 bases lay between the germline ends. This CDR3 is CASSLNLGVGYTF. Here the CDR3 DNA reads TGTGCCAGCAGTCTCAACCTAGGTGTTGGCTACACCTTC.

The chain recombines TRBV10-3 with TRBJ1-5, with D possibly TRBD1 on 5 matching bases. CDR3 length: 14 residues. V was trimmed by 4 bases and J by 6 bases, leaving 13 bases between them. Germline loops: CDR1 ENHRY, CDR2 SYGVKD. The CDR3 is CAISGEGIGQPQHF. CDR3 coding DNA: TGTGCCATCAGTGGGGAGGGGATCGGTCAGCCCCAGCATTTT.

The chain links TRBV10-3 to TRBJ1-5, with TRBD1 as a possible D gene (5 bases). The germline V gene has CDR1 ENHRY and CDR2 SYGVKD. This CDR3 is built from 17 residues. The V gene lost 6 bases and the J gene lost 2 bases, with 20 bases spanning the gap. The CDR3 DNA sequence: TGTGCCATCAGACCGGGACCTTCTACCGATGGCAATCAGCCCCAGCATTTT. Amino acids: CAIRPGPSTDGNQPQHF.

As DNA, the CDR3 is TGTGCCAGCAGTTATTTGGCAAGAGATAAGGCTACGCAGTATTTT. Its protein product is CASSYLARDKATQYF. The chain has TRBV6-6 and TRBJ2-3; unclear D gene. This CDR3 has 15 amino acids. The germline V gene has CDR1 MNHNY and CDR2 SVGAGI (reference sequence). The germline V and J ends were trimmed by 3 bases and 8 bases, with 18 bases remaining between them.

The sample holds one count of this clone. V is TRBV5-1 and J is TRBJ2-2; 12 nucleotides agree with TRBD2. J lost 4 bases, V lost 4 bases, and 8 bases had no gene match. Germline CDR1 reads SGHRS; CDR2 reads YFSETQ. The CDR3 runs 17 residues. CDR3 nucleotides: TGCGCCAGCAGCCGATCGACTAGCGGGGGTTCCACCGGGGAGCTGTTTTTT. Translating it yields CASSRSTSGGSTGELFF.

V and J are TRBV10-3 and TRBJ2-3; D might be TRBD2 (6 bases). This CDR3 has 14 residues. Deletions cut 5 bases from V and 1 base from J, with 10 bases between. Germline CDR1 and CDR2: ENHRY and SYGVKD. The CDR3 is CAISITGGTDTQYF. In DNA, the CDR3 is TGTGCCATCAGTATAACGGGAGGCACAGATACGCAGTATTTT.

The chain recombines TRBV6-5 with TRBJ1-4, with 7 bases matching TRBD1. Germline trimming cut 10 bases from V and 2 bases from J; bases unmatched to any gene: 7. Per the germline V gene, CDR1 is MNHEY and CDR2 is SVGAGI. This CDR3 is 14 amino acids long. CDR3 amino acids: CATKQGLTNEKLFF. In DNA form, the CDR3 reads TGTGCCACCAAACAGGGGCTCACTAATGAAAAACTGTTTTTT.

V gene TRBV7-8 combines with J gene TRBJ2-7, with 7 bases lining up with TRBD2. CDR3 length equals 16 residues. The junction had 13 bases not matched to a gene; V was cut back by 5 bases and J by 3 bases. The germline V gene has CDR1 SGHVS and CDR2 FQNEAQ. CDR3: CASSRDTSGIYYEQYF. CDR3 in DNA: TGTGCCAGCAGCCGAGATACAAGCGGGATTTACTACGAGCAGTACTTC.

The chain couples TRBV30 to TRBJ2-7; D may be TRBD1 or TRBD2 (5 bases each). The CDR3 runs to 15 residues. The germline gives CDR1 GTSNPN, CDR2 SVGIG (reference sequence). V was pared by 2 bases and J by 2 bases, with 16 bases between. CDR3 sequence (DNA): TGTGCCTGGAGTTCCGGGTCCGGGGCAACCTACGAGCAGTACTTC. Amino acid sequence: CAWSSGSGATYEQYF.

The V and J genes are TRBV6-6 and TRBJ2-2, with 14 bases that match TRBD2. Germline trimming cut 11 bases from V and 1 base from J; bases unmatched to any gene: 6. This CDR3 is 16 amino acids long. CDR1 is MNHNY and CDR2 is SVGAGI in the germline V gene (reference sequence). The CDR3 loop is CAHGLAGGLNTGELFF. The CDR3 region has the DNA TGTGCCCACGGACTAGCGGGAGGCCTGAACACCGGGGAGCTGTTTTTT.

V gene TRBV10-3 combines with J gene TRBJ1-4; TRBD1 matches at 8 bases. The V gene end was trimmed by 8 bases and the J gene end by 6 bases; junction bases not matched to a gene: 11. Germline V gene sequence: CDR1 ENHRY, CDR2 SYGVKD. This CDR3 region has 15 residues. The CDR3 nucleotides are TGTGCCATCGGCGGTGACGGACAGGGCTATGAAAAACTGTTTTTT. Translating gives CAIGGDGQGYEKLFF.

The CDR3 sequence: CASSPGLAGTGELFF. The CDR3 DNA reads as TGTGCCAGCTCACCAGGCCTAGCGGGGACCGGGGAGCTGTTTTTT. The rearrangement uses TRBV18 and TRBJ1-3; 9 bases are a match to TRBD2. The DNA end is more similar to TRBJ2-2, so the J call may be wrong. Germline CDR1 KGHSH, CDR2 LQKENI. The CDR3 covers 15 residues.

V and J are TRBV30 and TRBJ2-3; no clear D gene. The V end lost 4 bases, the J end lost 0 bases, and 5 bases lay between the germline ends. The CDR3 consists of 12 residues. Germline V gene data show CDR1 as GTSNPN and CDR2 as SVGIG (reference sequence). The CDR3 sequence: CAWTRSTDTQYF. The CDR3 DNA sequence: TGTGCCTGGACTAGGAGCACAGATACGCAGTATTTT.

The rearrangement uses TRBV2 and TRBJ2-2; no firm D call. Trimming removed 5 bases from V and 4 bases from J, with 8 bases in between. This CDR3 has 13 residues. Germline V gene lookup returns CDR1 SNHLY and CDR2 FYNNEI. In DNA, the CDR3 is TGTGCCAGCAGTTTAGAGAGCACCGGGGAGCTGTTTTTT. This sequence encodes CASSLESTGELFF.

The chain recombines TRBV4-2 with TRBJ2-3; D call uncertain. The germline V and J ends were trimmed by 3 bases and 4 bases, with 11 bases remaining between them. This CDR3 spans 14 amino acids. CDR1 is LGHNA, CDR2 YNFKEQ, per germline. The CDR3 bases are TGTGCCAGCAGCCAGGGGTTAGCCTCAGATACGCAGTATTTT. It encodes CASSQGLASDTQYF.

The chain carries TRBV28 and TRBJ1-4; 8 positions agree with TRBD1. This CDR3 has 14 residues. Per the germline V gene, CDR1 is MDHEN and CDR2 is SYDVKM. V shed 6 bases, J shed 8 bases, and the junction held 8 bases outside the gene matches. The CDR3 loop is CASREQGVREKLFF. DNA of the CDR3: TGTGCCAGCAGGGAACAGGGGGTCAGGGAAAAACTGTTTTTT.

This chain connects TRBV30 to TRBJ2-3; D is ambiguous. The CDR3 runs 15 residues. Trimming removed 1 base from V and 6 bases from J, with 17 bases in between. Per the germline V gene, CDR1 is GTSNPN and CDR2 is SVGIG (reference sequence). CDR3 in amino acids: CAWSAPRPVRDTQYF. The CDR3 DNA reads TGTGCCTGGAGTGCCCCGCGTCCGGTCCGGGATACGCAGTATTTT.

J is TRBJ1-3 and V is TRBV5-1; possibly TRBD1 for D (5 bases). The CDR3 runs 18 residues. Trimming left V 0 bases short and J 0 bases short, with 16 bases between. Germline lookup yields CDR1 SGHRS and CDR2 YFSETQ. CDR3 protein: CASSLEGEKEGSGNTIYF. The CDR3 nucleotides read TGCGCCAGCAGCTTGGAAGGGGAAAAGGAGGGCTCTGGAAACACCATATATTTT.

In its sample, this clone was seen once. The V and J genes are TRBV4-1 and TRBJ2-1; tentatively, D is TRBD1 or TRBD2 (6 bases each). The V gene lost 3 bases and the J gene lost 5 bases, with 14 bases spanning the gap. Germline V lookup: CDR1 MGHRA, CDR2 YSYEKL. The CDR3 is 15 amino acids. The CDR3 region is CASSQSGSGDNEQFF. CDR3 nucleotide sequence: TGCGCCAGCAGCCAGAGCGGGTCAGGGGACAATGAGCAGTTCTTC.

The V and J genes are TRBV7-9 and TRBJ2-3, with TRBD2 as a possible D gene (5 bases). Trimming removed 1 base at V and 4 bases at J, with 15 bases between. Germline V gene data show CDR1 as SEHNR and CDR2 as FQNEAQ (reference sequence). The CDR3 runs 16 residues. The CDR3 loop is CASSLVVGAPADTQYF. As DNA, the CDR3 is TGTGCCAGCAGCTTAGTTGTGGGAGCTCCCGCAGATACGCAGTATTTT.

The gene calls are TRBV28 and TRBJ1-3, with D perhaps matching TRBD1 (6 bases). This CDR3 has 11 amino acids. Trimming stripped 11 bases from V and 4 bases from J, with 9 bases between. CDR1 and CDR2 (germline): MDHEN, SYDVKM. CDR3 DNA: TGTGCCTATGGGACAGGAAACACCATATATTTT. It translates to CAYGTGNTIYF.

With regard to this clone: In the same sample, other DNA sequences code for this CDR3. The V call is TRBV18, the J call TRBJ2-5; tentative D call: TRBD2 (7 bases). The ends were cut back, 2 bases at V and 0 bases at J, with 10 bases in the middle. The CDR3 runs to 15 residues. In germline, CDR1 is KGHSH, CDR2 LQKENI. The CDR3 spells CASSPRGGDQETQYF. The CDR3 DNA reads as TGTGCCAGCTCACCAAGAGGGGGGGACCAAGAGACCCAGTACTTC.

This chain joins TRBV4-1 and TRBJ1-2; 10 bases are shared with TRBD1. The CDR3 spans 15 residues. Germline CDR1 is MGHRA and CDR2 is YSYEKL. V gave up 3 bases and J gave up 4 bases; unmatched junction bases: 5. In DNA, the CDR3 is TGCGCCAGCAGCCAGGGGGACAGGGGAGGCTATGGCTACACCTTC. Protein sequence: CASSQGDRGGYGYTF.

The genes are TRBV5-5 and TRBJ1-2, with D perhaps matching TRBD1 (6 bases). Trimming stripped 1 base from V and 8 bases from J, with 15 bases between. Germline lookup yields CDR1 SGHKS and CDR2 YYEKEE (reference sequence). The CDR3 sequence is 14 residues long. CDR3 nucleotide sequence: TGTGCCAGCAGCTTGTATCCAGGGGCGGAGGGCTACACCTTC. Its translation: CASSLYPGAEGYTF.

The chain combines TRBV6-5 with TRBJ1-5; D gene ambiguous. Trimming pared 2 bases from V and 1 base from J, leaving 12 bases between. This CDR3 contains 16 residues. Germline CDR1 is MNHEY and CDR2 is SVGAGI. CDR3 sequence: CASSYAAGISNQPQHF. CDR3 nucleotides: TGTGCCAGCAGTTACGCTGCGGGAATAAGCAATCAGCCCCAGCATTTT.

The chain carries TRBV5-5 and TRBJ1-1; D ambiguous. Trimming removed 0 bases at V and 0 bases at J, with 6 bases between. This CDR3 region has 14 residues. The germline V gene encodes CDR1 SGHKS and CDR2 YYEKEE (reference sequence). CDR3 DNA: TGTGCCAGCAGCTTGGATGGGGTGAACACTGAAGCTTTCTTT. Protein: CASSLDGVNTEAFF.

V is TRBV5-1 and J is TRBJ1-3; D possibly corresponds to TRBD1 (5 bases). The V and J ends lost 2 bases and 0 bases respectively, with 12 bases between them. Germline V gene lookup returns CDR1 SGHRS and CDR2 YFSETQ. The length of the CDR3 is 16 residues. The CDR3 spells CASSFQGVSSGNTIYF. The CDR3 coding sequence is TGCGCCAGCAGCTTTCAAGGGGTGAGCTCTGGAAACACCATATATTTT.

The V gene is TRBV6-1, the J gene TRBJ1-2; D may be TRBD1 (5 bases). Per the germline V gene, CDR1 is MNHNS and CDR2 is SASEGT. The CDR3 sequence is 13 residues long. Trimming left V 4 bases short and J 5 bases short, with 11 bases between. The CDR3 sequence: CASSGPSGYGYTF. The DNA of the CDR3 is TGTGCCAGCAGTGGACCCTCAGGGTATGGCTACACCTTC.

This chain joins TRBV7-9 and TRBJ1-2; D gene uncertain. Germline V gene sequence: CDR1 SEHNR, CDR2 FQNEAQ (reference sequence). Between the trimmed V and J ends, which lost 1 base and 2 bases, there was a span of 8 bases. The CDR3 runs 14 residues. The CDR3 loop is CASSLGGENYGYTF. As DNA, the CDR3 is TGTGCCAGCAGCTTAGGCGGGGAAAACTATGGCTACACCTTC.